A single sample is the source of the 18 T cell receptor beta chains below, sequenced in a study of blood T cell repertoires in COVID-19. Profiled with immunoSEQ multiplex PCR; TCRdb holds only in-frame clones, not every one. The data hold 300,000 to 400,000 clones, with about 86% observed a single time. The sample was peripheral blood. The receptors stem from a woman in her fifties or sixties with COVID-19, enrolled during active disease.

This rearrangement joins TRBV7-9 to TRBJ2-5, with D possibly being TRBD2 (6 bases). The CDR3 extends over 16 amino acids. Germline CDR1 SEHNR, CDR2 FQNEAQ (reference sequence). Trimming took 5 bases from V and 2 from J, leaving 18 bases between them. CDR3 in amino acids: CASSPPSGEKQETQYF. CDR3 bases: TGTGCCAGCAGCCCTCCTTCGGGGGAGAAACAAGAGACCCAGTACTTC.

Worth noting for this clone: At the DNA level, this CDR3 is encoded by other sequences in the same sample as well. The CDR3 is CASSPGQGPYEQYF. For the CDR3, the DNA is TGTGCCAGCTCGCCGGGACAGGGCCCCTACGAGCAGTACTTC. The chain uses TRBV18 and TRBJ2-7; 9 nucleotides line up with TRBD1. The germline CDR1 and CDR2 sequences are KGHSH and LQKENI. Trimming at V came to 6 bases and at J to 2 bases, leaving 5 bases not matched to a gene. This CDR3 comprises 14 residues.

This chain connects TRBV9 to TRBJ1-1; 7 bases fit TRBD1. The CDR3 sequence is 15 residues long. Germline CDR1 and CDR2: SGDLS and YYNGEE. V was pared by 3 bases and J by 6 bases, with 11 bases of the junction left unmatched. Here the CDR3 DNA reads TGTGCCAGCAGCGAGCAACCACAGGGGAGGTCTGAAGCTTTCTTT. Translated, it gives CASSEQPQGRSEAFF.

The J gene is TRBJ1-1, the V gene TRBV18; 11 positions match TRBD1. The V gene end was trimmed by 3 bases and the J gene end by 5 bases; junction bases not matched to a gene: 5. The CDR3 is made up of 15 amino acids. CDR1 and CDR2 from the germline V gene are KGHSH and LQKENI. The CDR3 sequence: CASSPGQGGITEAFF. CDR3 coding DNA: TGTGCCAGCTCACCGGGACAGGGGGGGATTACTGAAGCTTTCTTT.

DNA of the CDR3: TGTGCCAGCAGCTTAGCGCGGGGGACCAAAAACATTCAGTACTTC. Amino acid sequence: CASSLARGTKNIQYF. The chain is built from TRBV7-2 and TRBJ2-4; 7 bases line up with TRBD2. The V and J ends lost 0 bases and 2 bases, in that order; junction bases with no gene match: 1. This CDR3 region has 15 residues. The V gene's germline CDR1 is SGHTA and CDR2 FQGNSA.

J is TRBJ2-3 and V is TRBV18; TRBD1 agrees at 9 bases. Germline V gene data show CDR1 as KGHSH and CDR2 as LQKENI. Trimming cost V 1 base and J 6 bases; bases outside gene matches: 14. The CDR3 contains 18 residues. CDR3 loop: CASSPRDAMDRGGDTQYF. In DNA, the CDR3 is TGTGCCAGCTCACCACGCGATGCAATGGACAGGGGCGGGGATACGCAGTATTTT.

CDR3 in DNA: TGTGCCAGCAAGGACAGGGGTATGGACGAGCAGTACTTC. This encodes CASKDRGMDEQYF. The chain carries TRBV27 and TRBJ2-7; TRBD1 matches 9 bases. In germline, CDR1 is MNHEY, CDR2 SMNVEV (reference sequence). The J segment lost 5 bases and the V segment lost 7 bases, leaving 6 bases of the junction unmatched. This CDR3 contains 13 residues.

The gene calls are TRBV28 and TRBJ1-6; D gene ambiguous. Per the germline V gene, CDR1 is MDHEN and CDR2 is SYDVKM. V was clipped by 6 bases and J by 1 base, with 4 bases between them. CDR3 length equals 13 residues. The CDR3 DNA reads TGTGCCAGCAGGAGGTCCTATAATTCACCCCTCCACTTT. Translation: CASRRSYNSPLHF.

The chain is built from TRBV27 and TRBJ2-2; 12 nucleotides align to TRBD2. Germline trimming cut 5 bases from V and 4 bases from J; bases unmatched to any gene: 5. CDR1 and CDR2 from the germline V gene are MNHEY and SMNVEV (reference sequence). The CDR3 spans 16 residues. The CDR3 bases are TGTGCCAGCAGTCTTGGACTAGCGGGGATCACCGGGGAGCTGTTTTTT. It encodes CASSLGLAGITGELFF.

The J gene is TRBJ2-7, the V gene TRBV5-1; D is possibly TRBD2 (5 bases). CDR1 is SGHRS and CDR2 is YFSETQ in the germline V gene. This CDR3 is 13 amino acids long. Trimming took 5 bases from V and 6 from J, leaving 15 bases between them. DNA for the CDR3: TGCGCCAGCAGGACCACGGGCGAGGGCGAGCAGTACTTC. Encoded protein: CASRTTGEGEQYF. The full variable domain, completed using reference TRBV5-1 and TRBJ2-7, is KAGVTQTPRYLIKTRGQQVTLSCSPISGHRSVSWYQQTPGQGLQFLFEYFSETQRNKGNFPGRFSGRQFSNSRSEMNVSTLELGDSALYLCASRTTGEGEQYFGPGTRLTVT.

The CDR3 here is CASSRNSGGEETQYF. CDR3 DNA: TGTGCCAGCAGCCGAAATAGCGGGGGCGAGGAGACCCAGTACTTC. The chain recombines TRBV7-6 with TRBJ2-5; 9 bases are shared with TRBD2. V lost 5 bases and J lost 5; bases outside the gene matches: 9. The germline gives CDR1 SGHVS, CDR2 FNYEAQ. This CDR3 region has 15 residues.

The chain links TRBV3-1 (or the pseudogene TRBV3-2) to TRBJ2-5, with D possibly matching TRBD2 (5 bases). CDR1 LGHDT and CDR2 YNNKEL come from the germline V gene (reference sequence). The CDR3 extends over 13 amino acids. V gave up 3 bases and J gave up 5 bases, with 10 bases separating them. This chain's CDR3 is CASSHSERETQYF. The CDR3 DNA reads as TGTGCCAGCAGCCATTCCGAGCGGGAGACCCAGTACTTC.

This chain uses TRBV6-5 with TRBJ1-3, with a tentative D call TRBD1 (5 bases). CDR1 is MNHEY, CDR2 SVGAGI, per germline. The CDR3 has 15 amino acids. Trimming stripped 4 bases from V and 4 bases from J, with 14 bases between. The CDR3 bases are TGTGCCAGCAGTTTAGGCAGGGTGTCAGGAAACACCATATATTTT. Its translation: CASSLGRVSGNTIYF.

The chain uses TRBV29-1 and TRBJ1-3; the match to TRBD1 covers 7 bases. In germline, CDR1 is SQVTM, CDR2 ANQGSEA. Trimming cost V 5 bases and J 0 bases; bases outside gene matches: 1. The CDR3 is 13 residues long. The CDR3 region has the DNA TGCAGCGTTACAGGGGACTCTGGAAACACCATATATTTT. It specifies CSVTGDSGNTIYF. The entire variable domain, with the rest obtained from reference TRBV29-1 and TRBJ1-3, is as follows: SAVISQKPSRDICQRGTSLTIQCQVDSQVTMMFWYRQQPGQSLTLIATANQGSEATYESGFVIDKFPISRPNLTFSTLTVSNMSPEDSSIYLCSVTGDSGNTIYFGEGSWLTVV.

This chain joins TRBV19 and TRBJ2-6, with a possible D match to TRBD1 (5 bases). Germline CDR1 is LNHDA and CDR2 is SQIVND (reference sequence). This CDR3 is 14 amino acids long. Trimming cost V 6 bases and J 2 bases, with 8 bases left between them. In DNA, the CDR3 is TGTGCCAGTAGAGGGGTGGCTGGGGCCAACGTCCTGACTTTC. The encoded protein is CASRGVAGANVLTF.

The gene calls are TRBV7-2 and TRBJ2-5, with 10 bases aligning to TRBD1. Germline-derived CDR1 and CDR2 are SGHTA and FQGNSA. V was clipped by 5 bases and J by 1 base; unmatched bases: 10. The CDR3 is made up of 17 amino acids. This CDR3 reads CASSQHPGQGFQETQYF. The CDR3 DNA follows: TGTGCCAGCAGCCAACACCCGGGACAGGGGTTCCAAGAGACCCAGTACTTC.

V and J are TRBV6-5 and TRBJ2-7; D is possibly TRBD2 (6 bases). Germline loops: CDR1 MNHEY, CDR2 SVGAGI. The CDR3 is 15 amino acids. V dropped 2 bases and J dropped 2 bases, with 13 bases sitting between them. The CDR3 loop is CASSYAAGRPYEQYF. The CDR3 coding sequence is TGTGCCAGCAGTTACGCCGCGGGACGGCCCTACGAGCAGTACTTC.

The chain links TRBV6-1 to TRBJ1-2, with D maybe TRBD1 (6 bases). V gave up 0 bases and J gave up 4 bases, with 12 bases separating them. This CDR3 contains 15 residues. CDR1 and CDR2 (germline): MNHNS, SASEGT. The CDR3 loop is CASSEASRGGYGYTF. In nucleotides, the CDR3 is TGTGCCAGCAGTGAAGCGTCGAGGGGGGGCTATGGCTACACCTTC.